The next 8 T cell receptor beta chains were all read from a single sample in a study of blood T cells in healthy people across ages. Using a J-beta primer mix together with a sample-barcoded 5' primer, a second PCR was run for roughly 7 to 11 cycles. Using its own MiXCR run on the 5' RACE reads, TCRdb lists one record per CDR3 protein. This table holds 600,000 or so distinct CDR3 sequences, under 25% found once. Sequencing was performed on blood. The receptors come from a man aged 70 or older in good health.

A few counts support this clonotype. The chain links TRBV20-1 to TRBJ2-5; weak D call: TRBD1 (5 bases). CDR3 size: 15 residues. Germline lookup yields CDR1 DFQATT and CDR2 SNEGSKA (reference sequence). The V and J ends lost 1 base and 4 bases respectively, with 16 bases between them. CDR3 DNA: TGCAGTGCTAGAGTTCTTGGCAGGGTGGGAGAGACCCAGTACTTC. This encodes CSARVLGRVGETQYF.

The genes are TRBV7-6 and TRBJ2-7; TRBD2 matches at 7 bases. CDR3 length: 16 amino acids. The ends lost 2 bases at V and 0 bases at J; junction bases unmatched: 7. CDR1 is SGHVS and CDR2 is FNYEAQ in the germline V gene. CDR3 in amino acids: CASSLSGGGSSYEQYF. The CDR3 DNA reads TGTGCCAGCAGCTTAAGTGGCGGGGGTAGCTCCTACGAGCAGTACTTC.

This rearrangement joins TRBV24-1 to TRBJ2-5; 9 bases agree with TRBD1. The end of the DNA is better explained by TRBJ2-1, so the J call may be wrong. Germline assignment: CDR1 KGHDR and CDR2 SFDVKD. The CDR3 extends over 14 amino acids. This CDR3 is CATSVQGAGNEQFF. The CDR3 nucleotides are TGTGCCACCAGTGTACAGGGGGCGGGCAATGAGCAGTTCTTC.

The rearrangement joins TRBV15 to TRBJ2-5, with D possibly called TRBD1 or TRBD2 (5 bases each). Trimming stripped 3 bases from V and 1 base from J, with 12 bases between. In germline, CDR1 is LNHNV, CDR2 YYDKDF (reference sequence). CDR3 length: 15 amino acids. The CDR3 sequence is CATSSTGTFQETQYF. The CDR3 region has the DNA TGTGCCACCAGCAGCACCGGGACCTTCCAAGAGACCCAGTACTTC.

In nucleotides, the CDR3 is TGCAGCGTTGGCAGGGCGCTCTCCAATGAGCAGTTCTTC. This gives the protein CSVGRALSNEQFF. The rearrangement uses TRBV29-1 and TRBJ2-1; weak D call: TRBD1 (5 bases). This CDR3 spans 13 amino acids. Trimming removed 4 bases from V and 6 bases from J, with 13 bases in between. CDR1 is SQVTM and CDR2 is ANQGSEA in the germline V gene.

The gene calls are TRBV28 and TRBJ2-5; 12 bases match TRBD2. The assigned J gene may be wrong: the sequence end matches TRBJ2-1 better. Germline V gene data show CDR1 as MDHEN and CDR2 as SYDVKM. The CDR3 runs 16 residues. The CDR3 loop reads CASSFRGLAGYNEQFF. In DNA, the CDR3 is TGTGCCAGCAGTTTCCGTGGACTAGCGGGGTACAATGAGCAGTTCTTC.

The chain employs TRBV7-9 and TRBJ2-5; D gene unclear. Trimming stripped 1 base from V and 4 bases from J, with 13 bases between. The V gene's germline CDR1 is SEHNR and CDR2 FQNEAQ (reference sequence). The CDR3 contains 15 residues. This CDR3 reads CASSLDSSGRETQYF. The CDR3 DNA sequence: TGTGCCAGCAGCTTAGATTCGTCGGGTAGAGAGACCCAGTACTTC.

This chain uses TRBV7-9 with TRBJ2-5; TRBD2 matches 9 bases. From germline, CDR1 is SEHNR and CDR2 FQNEAQ (reference sequence). The ends lost 4 bases at V and 6 bases at J; junction bases unmatched: 15. The CDR3 extends over 17 amino acids. Here the CDR3 reads CASSSYNQREDPQTQYF. CDR3 DNA: TGTGCCAGCAGCTCCTACAACCAGCGGGAGGACCCGCAGACCCAGTACTTC.